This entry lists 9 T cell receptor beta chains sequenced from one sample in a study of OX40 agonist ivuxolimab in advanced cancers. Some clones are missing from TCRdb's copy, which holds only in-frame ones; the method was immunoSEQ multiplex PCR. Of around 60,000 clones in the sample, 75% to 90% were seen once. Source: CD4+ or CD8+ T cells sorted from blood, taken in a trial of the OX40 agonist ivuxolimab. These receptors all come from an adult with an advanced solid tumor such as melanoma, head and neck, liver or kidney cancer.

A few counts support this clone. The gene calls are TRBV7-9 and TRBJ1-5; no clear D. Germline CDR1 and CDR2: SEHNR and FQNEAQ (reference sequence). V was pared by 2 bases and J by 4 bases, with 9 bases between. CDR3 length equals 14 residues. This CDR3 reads CASSLLAGNQPQHF. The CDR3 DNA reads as TGTGCCAGCAGCTTATTAGCTGGAAATCAGCCCCAGCATTTT. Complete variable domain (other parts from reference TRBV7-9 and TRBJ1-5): DTGVSQNPRHKITKRGQNVTFRCDPISEHNRLYWYRQTLGQGPEFLTYFQNEAQLEKSRLLSDRFSAERPKGSFSTLEIQRTEQGDSAMYLCASSLLAGNQPQHFGDGTRLSIL.

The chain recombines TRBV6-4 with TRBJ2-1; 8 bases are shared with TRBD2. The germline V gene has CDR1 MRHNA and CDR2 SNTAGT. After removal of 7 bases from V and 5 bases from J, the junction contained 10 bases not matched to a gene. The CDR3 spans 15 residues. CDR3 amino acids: CASTPPGTSDNEQFF. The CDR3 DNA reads TGTGCCAGCACCCCCCCGGGGACTAGTGACAATGAGCAGTTCTTC.

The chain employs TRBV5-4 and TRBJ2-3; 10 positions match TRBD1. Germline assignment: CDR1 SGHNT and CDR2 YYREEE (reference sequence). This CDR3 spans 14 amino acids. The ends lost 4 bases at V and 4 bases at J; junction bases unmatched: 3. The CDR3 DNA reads TGTGCCAGCAGCAGGGACAGGGGTTCAGATACGCAGTATTTT. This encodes CASSRDRGSDTQYF.

The CDR3 spells CASSPGVGYAYNEQFF. The DNA of the CDR3 is TGTGCCAGCAGCCCGGGGGTAGGATATGCTTACAATGAGCAGTTCTTC. This sequence joins TRBV28 and TRBJ2-1; maybe TRBD2 (6 bases). The CDR3 is 16 residues long. V dropped 6 bases and J dropped 4 bases, with 19 bases sitting between them. The germline V gene has CDR1 MDHEN and CDR2 SYDVKM.

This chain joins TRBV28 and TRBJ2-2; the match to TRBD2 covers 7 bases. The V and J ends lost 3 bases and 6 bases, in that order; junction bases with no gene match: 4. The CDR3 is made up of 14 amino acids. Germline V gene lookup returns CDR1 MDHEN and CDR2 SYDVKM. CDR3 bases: TGTGCCAGCAGTTTGGGAGGGGTAGCCGGGGAGCTGTTTTTT. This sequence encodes CASSLGGVAGELFF.

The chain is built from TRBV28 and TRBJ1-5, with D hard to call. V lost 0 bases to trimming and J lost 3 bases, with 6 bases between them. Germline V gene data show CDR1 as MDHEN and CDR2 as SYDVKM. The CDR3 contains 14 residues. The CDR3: CASSLWADNQPQHF. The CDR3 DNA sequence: TGTGCCAGCAGTTTATGGGCAGACAATCAGCCCCAGCATTTT.

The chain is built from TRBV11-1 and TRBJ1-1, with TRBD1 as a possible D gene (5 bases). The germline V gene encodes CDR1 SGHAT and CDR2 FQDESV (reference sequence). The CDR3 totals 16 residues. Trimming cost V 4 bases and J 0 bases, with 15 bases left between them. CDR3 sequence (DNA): TGTGCCAGCAGCTACTTTCCAGTGGGGGTGAACACTGAAGCTTTCTTT. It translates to CASSYFPVGVNTEAFF.

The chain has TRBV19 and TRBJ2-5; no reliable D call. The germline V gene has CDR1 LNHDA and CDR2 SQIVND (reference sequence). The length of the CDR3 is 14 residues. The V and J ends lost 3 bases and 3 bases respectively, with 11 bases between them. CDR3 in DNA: TGTGCCAGTAGTATCGTCGTTGGGAAAGAGACCCAGTACTTC. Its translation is CASSIVVGKETQYF.

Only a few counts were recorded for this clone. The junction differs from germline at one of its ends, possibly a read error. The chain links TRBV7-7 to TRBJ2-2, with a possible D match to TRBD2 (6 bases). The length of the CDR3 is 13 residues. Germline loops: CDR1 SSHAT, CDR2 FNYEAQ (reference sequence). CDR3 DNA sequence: TGTGCTAGCAGCTCGACGGGGGCCGGGGAGCTGTTTTTT. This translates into CASSSTGAGELFF.